The sequence of this T cell receptor beta chain was determined in a study of regulatory T cells in long-lasting Graves disease. Study at large: It was over 5 years of antithyroid drugs, with positive TSH receptor antibodies, that meant persistent Graves' disease.

J lost 8 bases, V lost 6 bases, and 6 bases had no gene match. Looked up from germline, CDR1 is LGHNA and CDR2 is YSLEER. The CDR3 totals 13 residues. iRepertoire HTBI primers and Arm-PCR of CDR3 regions built TCR beta libraries. Under the authors' procedure: Samples collectively showed fewer than 80 TRBV and roughly 15 TRBJ segments. TCRdb called the multiplex PCR reads again in MiXCR, with one record for every CDR3 protein. The V and J calls and clone size come from TCRdb's table, not from the authors' own analysis. The sample shows about half a million distinct CDR3 sequences, roughly 22% of them seen only once. Time point of the sample: persistent/refractory GD, antithyroid drugs over 5 years with positive TRAb. Extracted PBMC RNA gave rise to the TCR library.

This clonotype originated in a female donor with Graves disease. Sequencing was performed on peripheral blood mononuclear cells (PBMCs), taken when the disease was refractory, from a patient treated with antithyroid drugs. V is TRBV4-3 and J is TRBJ1-2; TRBD1 agrees at 10 bases. The DNA for the CDR3 is TGCGCCAGCAGTCGGGACAGGGGACGAGGCTACACCTTC. This codes for CASSRDRGRGYTF.